This T cell receptor beta chain was recorded in a study of PD-1 blockade in mismatch repair-deficient tumors (dated by TCRdb to 2017 to 2019). Study-level background: Between September 2013 and 2016, the trial enrolled 75 to 95 consecutive patients with approximately 13 types of mismatch repair-deficient cancer, all of whom had received prior treatment and were progressing. Deep sequencing of TCR CDR3 regions was used to track tumor-associated T cell clones in peripheral blood of patients responding to PD-1 blockade.

Library preparation used the immunoSEQ multiplex PCR assay. The immuneACCESS repertoire file appears here via TCRdb, limited to in-frame rearrangements. These files lack a portion of the clones; in checked studies, under half of the deficit traces to unresolved V genes, and the cause of the others is not known. This sample has approximately 100,000 clones in its table, and roughly four fifths of those were observed once. The ten biggest clones cover 6.3% of the sample. For this clone: The antigen it binds to is not known. Base qualities are missing; no much larger clone stands one base away.

Broader findings and caveats from the paper: Clones residing in the tumor, which were often undetectable in blood before treatment, expanded quickly after pembrolizumab and then contracted, generally before radiologic responses.

The CDR3, from cysteine to phenylalanine, totals 13 residues. CDR3 DNA only is kept here, 39 bases in frame from base 1. For CDR1 and CDR2, the germline V gene lists MNHEY and SVGAGI. Relative to germline, V is 6 bases shorter and J is 3 bases shorter, with 12 bases between their ends. Mismatch repair deficiency was established in every enrolled patient by polymerase chain reaction or immunohistochemistry. TCR sequencing was carried out for three patients who responded to pembrolizumab therapy. The phase II trial prospectively tested pembrolizumab PD-1 blockade in advanced mismatch repair-deficient cancers regardless of tissue of origin. Peripheral blood T cell samples were gathered serially, both before PD-1 blockade started and at multiple time points afterward. Blood sampling time points were reported as weeks after the first dose of pembrolizumab.

Recombination connected TRBV6-5 to TRBJ2-7, with the D gene uncertain. The material was peripheral blood, obtained roughly 36 weeks after starting pembrolizumab. The origin of this receptor is an adult with mismatch repair-deficient cancer. The nucleotides read TGTGCCAGCAGCCTGTCCGCCCTCTACGAGCAGTACTTC. Translated, it gives CASSLSALYEQYF.